One and the same sample provided the 6 T cell receptor beta chains below, sequenced in a study of blood T cell repertoires in COVID-19. Sequencing used immunoSEQ multiplex PCR; TCRdb keeps in-frame clones, though not all of them. The sample shows about 27,000 clones, approximately 80% of them seen only once. The sample was peripheral blood. These receptors all come from a man older than 75 with active or convalescent COVID-19.

The chain employs TRBV4-2 and TRBJ2-1, with no clear D. Germline assignment: CDR1 LGHNA and CDR2 YNFKEQ. Trimming left V 2 bases short and J 12 bases short, with 14 bases between. CDR3 length: 13 amino acids. This chain's CDR3 is CASSQSPSLGQFF. The CDR3 bases are TGTGCCAGCAGCCAATCCCCTAGTCTGGGGCAGTTCTTC.

The genes are TRBV7-2 and TRBJ2-5; tentative D call: TRBD1 (5 bases). This CDR3 region has 14 residues. Between the trimmed V and J ends, which lost 0 bases and 5 bases, there was a span of 10 bases. The germline CDR1 and CDR2 sequences are SGHTA and FQGNSA. In DNA, the CDR3 is TGTGCCAGCAGCTTAGCGTGGGGCCCCGAGACCCAGTACTTC. The encoded protein is CASSLAWGPETQYF.

The rearrangement links TRBV3-1 (or the pseudogene TRBV3-2) to TRBJ2-1, with 11 nucleotides matching TRBD2. Germline assignment: CDR1 LGHDT and CDR2 YNNKEL (reference sequence). The length of the CDR3 is 17 residues. V lost 1 base, J lost 7 bases, and 9 bases stayed unmatched. CDR3: CASSQAQLAGAANEQFF. Written as DNA, the CDR3 is TGTGCCAGCAGCCAAGCCCAACTAGCGGGAGCTGCAAATGAGCAGTTCTTC.

The sample holds one count of this clone. The chain links TRBV18 to TRBJ1-6; 10 nucleotides match TRBD1. This CDR3 spans 16 amino acids. Germline V gives CDR1 KGHSH, CDR2 LQKENI. V lost 4 bases, J lost 5 bases, and 5 bases stayed unmatched. CDR3 sequence reads: CASSLAGTGDNSPLHF. For the CDR3, the DNA is TGTGCCAGCTCACTTGCCGGGACAGGGGATAATTCACCCCTCCACTTT.

The chain couples TRBV5-1 to TRBJ2-1; 8 nucleotides align to TRBD2. Germline assignment: CDR1 SGHRS and CDR2 YFSETQ. After removal of 4 bases from V and 1 base from J, the junction contained 4 bases not matched to a gene. The CDR3 has 15 amino acids. The CDR3 nucleotides read TGCGCCAGCAGCGTGGCTAGCGGGTCCTACAATGAGCAGTTCTTC. Protein: CASSVASGSYNEQFF.

This clone turned up a few times. The chain is built from TRBV6-5 and TRBJ2-1; 7 nucleotides match TRBD2. There are 16 residues in the CDR3. The V and J ends lost 4 bases and 3 bases, in that order; junction bases with no gene match: 9. The germline V gene has CDR1 MNHEY and CDR2 SVGAGI. The CDR3 loop is CASSLYVAGVYNEQFF. Here the CDR3 DNA reads TGTGCCAGCAGTTTGTATGTGGCGGGGGTCTACAATGAGCAGTTCTTC.